The rows below give T cell receptor beta chains drawn from one sample of a study of Ad26.COV2.S vaccination and SARS-CoV-2 variants. TCRdb's table, derived via immunoSEQ multiplex PCR, lists solely in-frame clones and lacks some. The sample yields hundreds of thousands of clones, less than 90% seen once. The sample consisted of peripheral blood, taken in a trial of Ad26.COV2.S vaccine versus placebo. These receptors were obtained from a person between 18 and 59 years old who received the Ad26.COV2.S COVID-19 vaccine or a placebo. The CDR3 runs from the conserved cysteine through the conserved F or W. A D gene is named only where the DNA matches it firmly. Expanded clones get a size class; other rows say once, few or many, or leave the size out.

v_call,j_call,d_call,clone_size,cdr3_aa,cdr3_nt
TRBV4-3,TRBJ1-2,TRBD1,once,CASSQDAGGTYGYTF,TGCGCCAGCAGCCAAGACGCAGGGGGCACCTATGGCTACACCTTC
TRBV9,TRBJ1-2,.,.,CASSVRGAGYGYTF,TGTGCCAGCAGCGTCCGGGGGGCTGGCTATGGCTACACCTTC
TRBV5-1,TRBJ1-4,TRBD1,.,CASTRGTGVTNEKLFF,TGCGCCAGCACTAGAGGGACAGGGGTAACTAATGAAAAACTGTTTTTT
TRBV28,TRBJ2-7,.,.,CASRTGLVYEQYF,TGTGCCAGCAGGACAGGTCTTGTCTACGAGCAGTACTTC
TRBV5-5,TRBJ2-6,TRBD2,.,CASTGGAPVDSGANVLTF,TGTGCCAGCACCGGGGGGGCCCCTGTCGACTCTGGGGCCAACGTCCTGACTTTC
TRBV6-2/TRBV6-3,TRBJ1-5,.,.,CASSFRDDQPQHF,TGTGCCAGCAGTTTCAGGGATGATCAGCCCCAGCATTTT
TRBV19,TRBJ1-2,TRBD1,.,CASSATGQVYGYTF,TGTGCCAGTAGTGCAACTGGACAGGTATATGGCTACACCTTC
TRBV5-5,TRBJ2-7,.,.,CASSLVEAGAYEQYF,TGTGCCAGCAGCTTGGTAGAGGCAGGGGCCTACGAGCAGTACTTC
TRBV12-3/TRBV12-4,TRBJ2-7,.,.,CASSSIHEQYF,TGTGCCAGCAGTTCCATTCACGAGCAGTACTTC
TRBV7-9,TRBJ2-3,.,.,CASSLPGGTDTQYF,TGTGCCAGCAGCTTACCGGGAGGCACAGATACGCAGTATTTT
TRBV6-1,TRBJ2-3,.,.,CASSVATPTDTQYF,TGTGCCAGCAGTGTAGCTACACCCACAGATACGCAGTATTTT
TRBV19,TRBJ2-2,.,.,CASNPGAGGELFF,TGTGCCAGTAACCCCGGGGCTGGCGGGGAGCTGTTTTTT
TRBV4-3,TRBJ1-1,.,.,CAPRGGPRDYLAFF,TGCGCCCCCCGGGGAGGGCCGCGCGATTATTTGGCTTTCTTT
TRBV6-6,TRBJ2-3,TRBD2,.,CASRRGGRTDTQYF,TGTGCCAGCAGACGGGGGGGCCGGACAGATACGCAGTATTTT
TRBV5-6,TRBJ2-3,TRBD1,.,CASSYGTGRDTQYF,TGTGCCAGCAGCTATGGGACAGGGAGAGATACGCAGTATTTT
TRBV3-1/TRBV3-2,TRBJ2-1,TRBD2,once,CASSQDALVSGRFDEQFF,TGTGCCAGCAGCCAAGATGCCCTGGTTAGCGGGAGATTCGATGAGCAGTTCTTC
TRBV7-9,TRBJ2-1,TRBD1,.,CASSARDSPEGEQFF,TGTGCCAGCAGCGCCAGGGACAGCCCTGAGGGTGAGCAGTTCTTC
TRBV6-5,TRBJ1-2,TRBD1,many,CASRTPGQGRVGYTF,TGTGCCAGCAGGACTCCGGGACAGGGGAGGGTTGGCTACACCTTC
TRBV9,TRBJ2-3,.,.,CASSVGTRRERNTDTQYF,TGTGCCAGCAGCGTAGGTACTCGTAGGGAGAGAAACACAGATACGCAGTATTTT
TRBV3-1/TRBV3-2,TRBJ1-6,TRBD1,.,CASSPWDRGENSPLHF,TGTGCCAGCAGCCCCTGGGACAGGGGTGAGAATTCACCCCTCCACTTT
TRBV29-1,TRBJ2-1,TRBD2,.,CSVLAGGRYNEQFF,TGCAGCGTTCTAGCGGGGGGTCGATACAATGAGCAGTTCTTC
TRBV30,TRBJ2-3,.,.,CAWSVSGMTDTQYF,TGTGCCTGGAGTGTTTCGGGCATGACAGATACGCAGTATTTT
TRBV5-1,TRBJ1-1,TRBD1,.,CASSLGQPVMNTEAFF,TGCGCCAGCAGCCTGGGACAGCCCGTGATGAACACTGAAGCTTTCTTT
TRBV5-4,TRBJ1-5,.,.,CASSLGGDGNQPQHF,TGTGCCAGCAGCTTGGGAGGGGACGGCAATCAGCCCCAGCATTTT
TRBV27,TRBJ1-6,.,.,CASSPGSSLPNSPLHF,TGTGCCAGCAGTCCCGGTTCCTCCCTCCCTAATTCACCCCTCCACTTT
TRBV5-1,TRBJ2-2,.,.,CASSLDRWAGELFF,TGCGCCAGCAGCTTGGACAGGTGGGCCGGGGAGCTGTTTTTT
TRBV2,TRBJ2-1,TRBD1,.,CATRQGSYNEQFF,TGTGCCACACGACAGGGGTCCTACAATGAGCAGTTCTTC
TRBV28,TRBJ1-2,.,.,CASSLKANYGYTF,TGTGCCAGCAGTTTAAAGGCTAACTATGGCTACACCTTC